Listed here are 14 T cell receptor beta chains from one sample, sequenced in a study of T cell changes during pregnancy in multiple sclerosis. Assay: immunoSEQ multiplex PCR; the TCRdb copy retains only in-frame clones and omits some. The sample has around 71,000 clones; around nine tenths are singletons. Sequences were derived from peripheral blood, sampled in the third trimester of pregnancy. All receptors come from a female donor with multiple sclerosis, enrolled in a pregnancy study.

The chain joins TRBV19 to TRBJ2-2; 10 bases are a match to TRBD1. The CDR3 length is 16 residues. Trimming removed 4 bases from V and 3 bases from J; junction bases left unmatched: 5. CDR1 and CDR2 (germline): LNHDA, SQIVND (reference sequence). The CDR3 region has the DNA TGTGCCAGTAGTAACCGACAGGGGGCGGACACCGGGGAGCTGTTTTTT. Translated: CASSNRQGADTGELFF. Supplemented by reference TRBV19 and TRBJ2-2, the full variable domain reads DGGITQSPKYLFRKEGQNVTLSCEQNLNHDAMYWYRQDPGQGLRLIYYSQIVNDFQKGDIAEGYSVSREKKESFPLTVTSAQKNPTAFYLCASSNRQGADTGELFFGEGSRLTVL.

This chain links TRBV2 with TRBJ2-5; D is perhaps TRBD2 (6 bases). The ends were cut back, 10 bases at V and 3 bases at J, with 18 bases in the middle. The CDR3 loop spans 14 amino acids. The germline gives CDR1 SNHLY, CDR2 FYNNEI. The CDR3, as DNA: TGTGCCACCCGGGACTGGAAGCAAAAAGAGACCCAGTACTTC. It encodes CATRDWKQKETQYF.

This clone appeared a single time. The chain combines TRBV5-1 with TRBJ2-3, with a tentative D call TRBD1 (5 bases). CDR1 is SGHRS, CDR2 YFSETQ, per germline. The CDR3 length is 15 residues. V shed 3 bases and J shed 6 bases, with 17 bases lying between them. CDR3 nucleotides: TGCGCCAGCAGCTGGGGCAGGGCTTTGGTGGATACGCAGTATTTT. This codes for CASSWGRALVDTQYF.

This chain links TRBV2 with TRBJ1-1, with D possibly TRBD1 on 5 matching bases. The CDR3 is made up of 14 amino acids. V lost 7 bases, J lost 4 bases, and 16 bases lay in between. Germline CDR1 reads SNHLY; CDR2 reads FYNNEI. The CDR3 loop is CASIMDIGRTEAFF. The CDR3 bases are TGTGCCAGCATTATGGACATTGGACGCACTGAAGCTTTCTTT.

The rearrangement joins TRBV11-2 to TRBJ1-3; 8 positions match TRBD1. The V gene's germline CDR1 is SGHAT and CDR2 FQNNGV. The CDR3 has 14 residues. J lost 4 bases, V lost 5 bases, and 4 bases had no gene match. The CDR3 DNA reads TGTGCCAGCAGCCCGGGACAGGTCGGAAACACCATATATTTT. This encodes CASSPGQVGNTIYF. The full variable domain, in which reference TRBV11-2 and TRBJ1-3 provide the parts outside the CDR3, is EAGVAQSPRYKIIEKRQSVAFWCNPISGHATLYWYQQILGQGPKLLIQFQNNGVVDDSQLPKDRFSAERLKGVDSTLKIQPAKLEDSAVYLCASSPGQVGNTIYFGEGSWLTVV.

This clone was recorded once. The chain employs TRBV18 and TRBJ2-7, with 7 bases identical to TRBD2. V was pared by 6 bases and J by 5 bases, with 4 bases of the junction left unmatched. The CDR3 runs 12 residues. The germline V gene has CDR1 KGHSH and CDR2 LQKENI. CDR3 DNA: TGTGCCAGCTCGCGGGGGAAGGACGAGCAGTACTTC. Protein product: CASSRGKDEQYF.

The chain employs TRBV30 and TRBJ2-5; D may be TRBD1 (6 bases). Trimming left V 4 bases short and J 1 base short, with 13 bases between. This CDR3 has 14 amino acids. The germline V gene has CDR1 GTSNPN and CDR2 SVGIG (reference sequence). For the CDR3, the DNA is TGTGCCTGGATCCTCAAGACAGGCCAAGAGACCCAGTACTTC. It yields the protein CAWILKTGQETQYF.

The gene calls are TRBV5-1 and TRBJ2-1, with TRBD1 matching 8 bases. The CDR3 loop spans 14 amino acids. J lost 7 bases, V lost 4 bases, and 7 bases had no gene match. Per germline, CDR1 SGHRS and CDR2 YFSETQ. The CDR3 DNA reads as TGCGCCAGCAGCACCGGACAGGGTAAAAATGAGCAGTTCTTC. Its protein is CASSTGQGKNEQFF.

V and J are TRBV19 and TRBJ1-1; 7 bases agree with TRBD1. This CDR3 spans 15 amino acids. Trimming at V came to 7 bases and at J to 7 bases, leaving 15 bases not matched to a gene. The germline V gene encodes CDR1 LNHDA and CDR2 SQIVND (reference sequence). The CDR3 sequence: CASIEISGGRIEAFF. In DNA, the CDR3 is TGTGCCAGTATTGAGATTTCAGGGGGGCGGATTGAAGCTTTCTTT. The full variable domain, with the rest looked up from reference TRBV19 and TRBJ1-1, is DGGITQSPKYLFRKEGQNVTLSCEQNLNHDAMYWYRQDPGQGLRLIYYSQIVNDFQKGDIAEGYSVSREKKESFPLTVTSAQKNPTAFYLCASIEISGGRIEAFFGQGTRLTVV.

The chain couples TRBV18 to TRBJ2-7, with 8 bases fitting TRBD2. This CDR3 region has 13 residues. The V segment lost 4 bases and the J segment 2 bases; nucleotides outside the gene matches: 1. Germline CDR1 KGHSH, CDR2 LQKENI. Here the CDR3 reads CASSLGLAYEQYF. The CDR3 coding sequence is TGTGCCAGCTCACTGGGACTAGCCTACGAGCAGTACTTC.

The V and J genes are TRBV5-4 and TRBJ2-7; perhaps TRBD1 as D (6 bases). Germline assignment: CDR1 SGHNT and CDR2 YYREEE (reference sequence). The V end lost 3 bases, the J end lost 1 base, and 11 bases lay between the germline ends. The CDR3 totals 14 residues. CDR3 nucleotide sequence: TGTGCCAGCAGCTCCCGGACAGCTTCCTACGAGCAGTACTTC. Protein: CASSSRTASYEQYF.

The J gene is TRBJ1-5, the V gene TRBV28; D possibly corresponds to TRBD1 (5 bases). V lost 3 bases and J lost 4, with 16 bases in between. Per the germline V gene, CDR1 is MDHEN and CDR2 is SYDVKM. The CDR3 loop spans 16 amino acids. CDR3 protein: CASSFGGRSLNQPQHF. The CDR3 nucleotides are TGTGCCAGCAGTTTTGGGGGGAGATCACTAAATCAGCCCCAGCATTTT.

As DNA, the CDR3 is TGTGCCAGCAGCTCCATGGGCGGGGTAGCCTACGAGCAGTACTTC. As protein: CASSSMGGVAYEQYF. This chain links TRBV7-9 with TRBJ2-7; maybe TRBD2 (6 bases). Germline-derived CDR1 and CDR2 are SEHNR and FQNEAQ (reference sequence). The CDR3 loop spans 15 amino acids. The V end was cut by 4 bases, the J end by 2 bases, with 15 bases between.

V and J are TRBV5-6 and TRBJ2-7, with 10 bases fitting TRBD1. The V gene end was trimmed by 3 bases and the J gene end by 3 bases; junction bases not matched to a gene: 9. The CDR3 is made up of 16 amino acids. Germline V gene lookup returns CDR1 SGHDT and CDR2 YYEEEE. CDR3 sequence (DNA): TGTGCCAGCAGCTCTTCACCGGGACAGGGGCTCTACGAGCAGTACTTC. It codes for CASSSSPGQGLYEQYF.